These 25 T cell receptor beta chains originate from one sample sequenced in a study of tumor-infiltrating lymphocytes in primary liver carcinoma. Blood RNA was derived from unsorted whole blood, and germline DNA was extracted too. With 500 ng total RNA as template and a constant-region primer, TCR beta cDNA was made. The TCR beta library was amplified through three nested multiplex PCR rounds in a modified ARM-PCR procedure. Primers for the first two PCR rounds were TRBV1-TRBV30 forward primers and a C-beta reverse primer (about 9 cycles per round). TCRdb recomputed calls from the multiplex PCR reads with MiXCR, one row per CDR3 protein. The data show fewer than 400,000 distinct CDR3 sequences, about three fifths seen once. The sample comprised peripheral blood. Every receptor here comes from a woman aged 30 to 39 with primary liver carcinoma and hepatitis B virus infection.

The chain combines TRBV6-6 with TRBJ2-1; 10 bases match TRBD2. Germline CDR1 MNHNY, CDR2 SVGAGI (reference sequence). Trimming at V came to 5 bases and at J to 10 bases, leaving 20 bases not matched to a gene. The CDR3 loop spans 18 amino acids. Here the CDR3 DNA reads TGTGCCAGCAGTCCTACCCCCCGGCCTAGCGGGAGAGCAGGAGAGCAGTTCTTC. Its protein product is CASSPTPRPSGRAGEQFF.

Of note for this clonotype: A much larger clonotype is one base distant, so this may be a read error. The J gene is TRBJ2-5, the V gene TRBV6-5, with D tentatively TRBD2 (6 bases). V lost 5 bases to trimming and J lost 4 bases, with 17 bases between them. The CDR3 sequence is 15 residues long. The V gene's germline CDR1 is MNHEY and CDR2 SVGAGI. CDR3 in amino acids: CASSASSSGRETQYF. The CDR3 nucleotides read TGTGCCAGCAGTGCTAGCAGCAGCGGGCGAGAGACCCAGTACTTC.

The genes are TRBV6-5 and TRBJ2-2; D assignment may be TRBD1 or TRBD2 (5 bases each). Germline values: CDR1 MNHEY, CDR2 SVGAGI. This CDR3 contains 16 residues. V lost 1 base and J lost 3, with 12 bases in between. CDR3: CASSYYGTPDTGELFF. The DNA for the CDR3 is TGTGCCAGCAGTTACTACGGGACGCCGGACACCGGGGAGCTGTTTTTT.

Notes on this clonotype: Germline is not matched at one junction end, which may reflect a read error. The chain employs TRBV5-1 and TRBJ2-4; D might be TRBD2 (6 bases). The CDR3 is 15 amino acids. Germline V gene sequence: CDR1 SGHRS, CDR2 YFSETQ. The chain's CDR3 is CASSLVVGGKNIQYF. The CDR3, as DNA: TGCGCCAGCAGCTTGGTAGTCGGGGGAAAAAACATCCAGTACTTC.

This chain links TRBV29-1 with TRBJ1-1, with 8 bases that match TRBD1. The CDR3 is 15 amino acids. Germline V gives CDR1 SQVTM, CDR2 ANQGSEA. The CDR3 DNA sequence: TGCGGCGGGGGACAGGAAGGCTATCAGAACACTGAAGCTTTCTTT. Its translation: CGGGQEGYQNTEAFF.

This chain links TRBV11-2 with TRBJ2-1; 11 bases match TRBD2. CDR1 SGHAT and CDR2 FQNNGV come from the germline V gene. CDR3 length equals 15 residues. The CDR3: CVSSFTSGSGNEQFF. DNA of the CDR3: TGTGTCAGTAGCTTTACTAGCGGGAGTGGAAATGAGCAGTTCTTC.

The CDR3 loop is CASSKGGLFLDQYF. The CDR3 DNA sequence: TGTGCCAGCAGCAAGGGGGGGCTCTTCCTAGACCAGTACTTC. The genes are TRBV5-4 and TRBJ2-5; a possible D gene is TRBD2 (7 bases). The length of the CDR3 is 14 residues. V lost 4 bases and J lost 10, with 20 bases in between. In germline, CDR1 is SGHNT, CDR2 YYREEE (reference sequence). Drawing the rest from reference TRBV5-4 and TRBJ2-5, the complete variable domain is ETGVTQSPTHLIKTRGQQVTLRCSSQSGHNTVSWYQQALGQGPQFIFQYYREEENGRGNFPPRFSGLQFPNYSSELNVNALELDDSALYLCASSKGGLFLDQYFGPGTRLLVL.

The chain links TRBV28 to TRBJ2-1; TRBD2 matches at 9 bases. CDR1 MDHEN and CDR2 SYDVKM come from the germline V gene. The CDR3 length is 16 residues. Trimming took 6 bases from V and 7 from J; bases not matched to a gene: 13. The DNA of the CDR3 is TGTGCCAGCAGCATCAACGAGGCGGGAGGGAGGAATGAGCAGTTCTTC. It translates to CASSINEAGGRNEQFF.

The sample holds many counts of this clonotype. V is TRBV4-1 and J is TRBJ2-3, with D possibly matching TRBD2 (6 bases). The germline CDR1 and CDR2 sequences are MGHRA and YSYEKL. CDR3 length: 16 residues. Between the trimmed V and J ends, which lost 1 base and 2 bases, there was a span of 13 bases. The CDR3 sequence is CASSQGDSSLTDTQYF. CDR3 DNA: TGCGCCAGCAGCCAAGGGGACTCTTCACTCACAGATACGCAGTATTTT.

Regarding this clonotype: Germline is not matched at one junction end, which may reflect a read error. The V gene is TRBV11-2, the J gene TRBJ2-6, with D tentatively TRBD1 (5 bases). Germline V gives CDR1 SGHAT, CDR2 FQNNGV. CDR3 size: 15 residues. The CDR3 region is CASTKTGSGANVLAF. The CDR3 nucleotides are TGTGCCAGCACCAAAACAGGCTCTGGGGCCAACGTCCTGGCTTTC. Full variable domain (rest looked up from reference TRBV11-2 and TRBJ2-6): EAGVAQSPRYKIIEKRQSVAFWCNPISGHATLYWYQQILGQGPKLLIQFQNNGVVDDSQLPKDRFSAERLKGVDSTLKIQPAKLEDSAVYLCASTKTGSGANVLAFGAGSRLTVL.

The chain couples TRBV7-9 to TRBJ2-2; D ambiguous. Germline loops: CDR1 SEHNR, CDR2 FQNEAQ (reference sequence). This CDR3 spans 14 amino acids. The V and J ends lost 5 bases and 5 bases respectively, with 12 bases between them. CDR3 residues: CASSALTSTGELFF. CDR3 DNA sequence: TGTGCCAGCAGCGCCCTAACATCAACCGGGGAGCTGTTTTTT.

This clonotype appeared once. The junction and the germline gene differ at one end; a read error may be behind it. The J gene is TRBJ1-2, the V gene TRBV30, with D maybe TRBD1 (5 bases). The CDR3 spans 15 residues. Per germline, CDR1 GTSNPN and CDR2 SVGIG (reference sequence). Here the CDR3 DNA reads TGTGTCTGGAGTGTGAGGGCCTCGGGGCTCTATGGCTACACCTTC. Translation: CVWSVRASGLYGYTF.

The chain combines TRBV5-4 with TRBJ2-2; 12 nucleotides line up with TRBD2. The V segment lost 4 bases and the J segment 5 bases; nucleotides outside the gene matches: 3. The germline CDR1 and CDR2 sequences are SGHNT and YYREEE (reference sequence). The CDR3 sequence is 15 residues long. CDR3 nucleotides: TGTGCCAGCAGCCCTACTAGCGGGAGGACCGGGGAGCTGTTTTTT. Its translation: CASSPTSGRTGELFF. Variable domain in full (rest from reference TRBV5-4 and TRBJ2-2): ETGVTQSPTHLIKTRGQQVTLRCSSQSGHNTVSWYQQALGQGPQFIFQYYREEENGRGNFPPRFSGLQFPNYSSELNVNALELDDSALYLCASSPTSGRTGELFFGEGSRLTVL.

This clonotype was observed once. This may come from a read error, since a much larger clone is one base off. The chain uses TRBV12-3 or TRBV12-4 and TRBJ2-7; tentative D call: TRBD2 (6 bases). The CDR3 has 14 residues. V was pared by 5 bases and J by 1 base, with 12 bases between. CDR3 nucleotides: TGTGCCAGCAGTCTCACGGGGGTTTCCTACGAGCAGTACTTC. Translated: CASSLTGVSYEQYF.

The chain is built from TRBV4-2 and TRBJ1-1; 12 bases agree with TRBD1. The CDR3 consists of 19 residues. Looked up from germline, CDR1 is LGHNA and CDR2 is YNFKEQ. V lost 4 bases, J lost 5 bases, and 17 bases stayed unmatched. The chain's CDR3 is CASSLRQGTGGSAWTEAFF. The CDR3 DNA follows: TGTGCCAGCAGCCTCAGACAGGGGACAGGGGGCTCGGCATGGACTGAAGCTTTCTTT.

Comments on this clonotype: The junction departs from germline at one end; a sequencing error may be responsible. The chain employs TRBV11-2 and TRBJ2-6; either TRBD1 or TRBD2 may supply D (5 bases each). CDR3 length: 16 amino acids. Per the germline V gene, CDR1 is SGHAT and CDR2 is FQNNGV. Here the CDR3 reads CAGSLDSGPGANVLTF. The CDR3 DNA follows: TGTGCCGGCAGCTTAGATTCGGGACCTGGGGCCAACGTCCTGACTTTC. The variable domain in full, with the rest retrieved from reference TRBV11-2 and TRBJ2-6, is EAGVAQSPRYKIIEKRQSVAFWCNPISGHATLYWYQQILGQGPKLLIQFQNNGVVDDSQLPKDRFSAERLKGVDSTLKIQPAKLEDSAVYLCAGSLDSGPGANVLTFGAGSRLTVL.

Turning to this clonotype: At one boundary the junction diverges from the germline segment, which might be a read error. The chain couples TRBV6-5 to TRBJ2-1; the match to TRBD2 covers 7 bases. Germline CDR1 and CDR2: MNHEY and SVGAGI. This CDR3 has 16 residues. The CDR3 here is CAISDPGGSFRDEQSF. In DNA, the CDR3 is TGTGCCATCAGTGATCCGGGCGGGAGTTTCAGGGATGAGCAGTCCTTC.

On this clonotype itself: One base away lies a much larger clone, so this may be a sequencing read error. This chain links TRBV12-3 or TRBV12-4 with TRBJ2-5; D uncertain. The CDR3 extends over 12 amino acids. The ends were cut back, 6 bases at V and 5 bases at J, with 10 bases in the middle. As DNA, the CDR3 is TGTGCCAGCAGGGGTCGTGGGGAGACCCAGTACTTC. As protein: CASRGRGETQYF.

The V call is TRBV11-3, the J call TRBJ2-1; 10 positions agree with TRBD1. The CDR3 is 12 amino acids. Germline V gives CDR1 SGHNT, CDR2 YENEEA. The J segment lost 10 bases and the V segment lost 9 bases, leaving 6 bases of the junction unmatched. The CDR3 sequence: CARGDRGGEQFF. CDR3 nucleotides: TGTGCCAGGGGGGACAGGGGAGGGGAGCAGTTCTTC. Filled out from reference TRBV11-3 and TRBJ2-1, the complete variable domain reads EAGVVQSPRYKIIEKKQPVAFWCNPISGHNTLYWYLQNLGQGPELLIRYENEEAVDDSQLPKDRFSAERLKGVDSTLKIQPAELGDSAVYLCARGDRGGEQFFGPGTRLTVL.

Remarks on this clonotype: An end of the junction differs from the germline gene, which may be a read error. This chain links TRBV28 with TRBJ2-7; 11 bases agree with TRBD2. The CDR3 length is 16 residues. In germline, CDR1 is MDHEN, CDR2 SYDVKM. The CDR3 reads CASCFPTSGGSYEQYF. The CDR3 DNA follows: TGTGCCAGCTGTTTCCCCACTAGCGGGGGTTCCTACGAGCAGTACTTC.

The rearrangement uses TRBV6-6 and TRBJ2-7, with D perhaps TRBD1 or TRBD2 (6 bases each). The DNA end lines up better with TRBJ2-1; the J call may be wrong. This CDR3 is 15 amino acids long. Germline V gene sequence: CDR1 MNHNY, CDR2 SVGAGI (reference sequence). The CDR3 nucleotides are TGTGCCACCGTAAATATCGGGGGCGCCTACTACGAGCAGTTCTTC. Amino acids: CATVNIGGAYYEQFF.

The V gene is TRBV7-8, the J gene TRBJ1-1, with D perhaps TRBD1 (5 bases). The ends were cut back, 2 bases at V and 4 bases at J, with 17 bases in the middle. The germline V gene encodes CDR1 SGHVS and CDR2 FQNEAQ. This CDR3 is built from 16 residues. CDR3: CASSLRALRGPTEAFF. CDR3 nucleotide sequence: TGTGCCAGCAGCTTAAGGGCCCTGAGGGGCCCCACTGAAGCTTTCTTT.

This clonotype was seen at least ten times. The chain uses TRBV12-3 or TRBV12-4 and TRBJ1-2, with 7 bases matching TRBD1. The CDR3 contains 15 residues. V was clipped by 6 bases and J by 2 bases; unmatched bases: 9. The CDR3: CASRPGQSVNYGYTF. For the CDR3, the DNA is TGTGCCAGCAGGCCGGGACAGTCAGTCAACTATGGCTACACCTTC.

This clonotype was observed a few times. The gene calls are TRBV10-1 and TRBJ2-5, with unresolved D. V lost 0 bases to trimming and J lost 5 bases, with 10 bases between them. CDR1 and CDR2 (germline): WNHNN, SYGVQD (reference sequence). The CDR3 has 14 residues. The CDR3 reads CASSESKGRETQYF. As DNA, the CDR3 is TGCGCCAGCAGTGAGTCGAAGGGTCGGGAGACCCAGTACTTC.

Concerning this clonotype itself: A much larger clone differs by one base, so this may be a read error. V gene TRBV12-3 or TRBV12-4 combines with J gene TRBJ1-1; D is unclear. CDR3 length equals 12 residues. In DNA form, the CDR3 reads TGTGCCGGCAGTTCGGGTACCGAAAAAGCTTTCTTT. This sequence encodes CAGSSGTEKAFF.